The clone carrying this TCR beta chain has just a few counts. The antigen is undetermined. The junction shows a germline mismatch at one end, possibly a read error. The CDR3 contains 13 residues. Germline CDR1 reads SQVTM; CDR2 reads ANQGSEA. The sample comes from a study of CD8 T cells in ankylosing spondylitis. Study observations and caveats: The study identified a TCR beta motif of under ten highly homologous variants that appeared characteristic of ankylosing spondylitis blood. Certain motif variants had earlier been reported in reactive arthritis synovial fluid and blood. Matched ankylosing spondylitis synovial fluid reportedly contained a significantly enriched population of disease-linked clones.

With molecular barcodes, quantitative 5'-RACE was used to make the TCR beta libraries. Each CDR3 protein is one row after TCRdb ran MiXCR on the 5' RACE reads. The sample lists just over 350,000 distinct CDR3 sequences, around 20% occurring once. The clonotype originates from a male donor with ankylosing spondylitis or in good health (not recorded which). Sequencing was done on a sample of blood, either unsorted or a sorted T cell fraction (not recorded which). The chain combines TRBV29-1 with TRBJ1-1; D is uncertain. CDR3 sequence (DNA): TGCAGCGTAGAAGACGGAAAGAACACTGAAGCTTTCTTT. It specifies CSVEDGKNTEAFF. The whole variable domain, remainder taken from reference TRBV29-1 and TRBJ1-1, is SAVISQKPSRDICQRGTSLTIQCQVDSQVTMMFWYRQQPGQSLTLIATANQGSEATYESGFVIDKFPISRPNLTFSTLTVSNMSPEDSSIYLCSVEDGKNTEAFFGQGTRLTVV.